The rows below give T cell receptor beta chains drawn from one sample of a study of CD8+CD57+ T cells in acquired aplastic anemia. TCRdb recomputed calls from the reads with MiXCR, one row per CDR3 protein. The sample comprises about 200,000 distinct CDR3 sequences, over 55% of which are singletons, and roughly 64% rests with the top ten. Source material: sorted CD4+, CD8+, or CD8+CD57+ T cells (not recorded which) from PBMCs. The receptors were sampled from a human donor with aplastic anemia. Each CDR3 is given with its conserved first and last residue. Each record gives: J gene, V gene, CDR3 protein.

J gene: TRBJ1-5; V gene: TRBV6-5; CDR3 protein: CASSYGQGGTAQPQHF
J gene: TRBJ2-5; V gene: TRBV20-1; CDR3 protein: CSARDDGETQYF
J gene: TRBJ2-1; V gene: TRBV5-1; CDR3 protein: CASSWRPGRADEQFF
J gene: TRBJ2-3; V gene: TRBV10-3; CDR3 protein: CASSGGEWTDTQYF
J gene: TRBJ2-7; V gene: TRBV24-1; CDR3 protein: CATSDSGLNPTEQYF
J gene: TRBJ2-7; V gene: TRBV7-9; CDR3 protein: CAGSLPGGGEQYF
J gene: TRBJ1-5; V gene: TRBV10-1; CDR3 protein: CASSASTGGAYNEPQHF
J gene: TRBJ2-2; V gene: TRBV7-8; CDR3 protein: CASSQAGGATGELFF
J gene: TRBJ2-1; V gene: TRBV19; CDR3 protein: CASSSSQWYSQFF
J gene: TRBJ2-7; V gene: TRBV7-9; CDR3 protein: CASSPQSYEQYF
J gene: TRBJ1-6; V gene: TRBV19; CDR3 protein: CASSIMAQNLRRPLHF
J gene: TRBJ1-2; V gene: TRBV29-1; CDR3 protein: CSVGTGSYGYTF
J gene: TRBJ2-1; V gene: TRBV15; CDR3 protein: CATSREAGNNEQFF
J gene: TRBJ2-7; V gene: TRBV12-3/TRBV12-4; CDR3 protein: CASSSGTFYEQYF
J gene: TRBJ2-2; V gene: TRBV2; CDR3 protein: CASSRTSGGANTGELFF
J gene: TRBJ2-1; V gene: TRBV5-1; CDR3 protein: CASSSIQGNEQFF
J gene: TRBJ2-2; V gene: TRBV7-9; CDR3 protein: CASSMDRGPGELFF
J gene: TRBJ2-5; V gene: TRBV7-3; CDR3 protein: CASSPRLAGFQETQYF
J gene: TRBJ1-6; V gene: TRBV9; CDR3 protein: CASNRDRDNSPLHF
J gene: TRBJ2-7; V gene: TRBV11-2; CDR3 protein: CASSFSEGYEQYF
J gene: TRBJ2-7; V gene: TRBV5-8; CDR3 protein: CASSTHRDSYEQYF
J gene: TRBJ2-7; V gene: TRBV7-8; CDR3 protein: CASSVDPDPSYEQYF
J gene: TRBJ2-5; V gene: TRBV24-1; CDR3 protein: CATSDYRQAQETQYF
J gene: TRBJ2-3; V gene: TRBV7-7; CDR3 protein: CASSRGTSGGDTQYF
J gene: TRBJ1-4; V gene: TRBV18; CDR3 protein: CASSSWDSTATNEKLFF
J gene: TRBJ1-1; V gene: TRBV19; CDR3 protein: CASSMVGRVDIPEAFF
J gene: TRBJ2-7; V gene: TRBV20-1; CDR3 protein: CRYGRTGTYEQYF
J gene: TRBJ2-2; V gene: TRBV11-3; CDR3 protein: CASSDPSGGNTGELFF
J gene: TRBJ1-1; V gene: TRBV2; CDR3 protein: CASRAQGNTEAFF
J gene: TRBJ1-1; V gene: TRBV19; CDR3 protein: CASKVGTTSEAFF
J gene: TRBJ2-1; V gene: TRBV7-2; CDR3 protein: CASSLGGLVNEQFF
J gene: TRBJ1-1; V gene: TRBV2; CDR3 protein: CASSRTMNTEAFF
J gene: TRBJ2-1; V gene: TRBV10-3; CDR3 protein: CAIREDRGHNEQFF
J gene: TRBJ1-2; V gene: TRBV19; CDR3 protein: CASSPGTGIGGYTF
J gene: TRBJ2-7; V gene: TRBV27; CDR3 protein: CASSPDRGGNEQYF
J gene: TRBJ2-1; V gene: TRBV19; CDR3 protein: CASSVFTGRSGEQFF
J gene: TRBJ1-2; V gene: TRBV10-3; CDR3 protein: CAISESFSHYGYTF
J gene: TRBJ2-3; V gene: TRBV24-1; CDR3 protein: CATSDPGLSGTDTQYF